What follows describes a single T cell receptor beta chain. The CDR3 is 13 amino acids. Trimming shortened V by 7 bases and J by 5 bases, and 14 bases separated the two germline ends. Germline loops: CDR1 LNHDA, CDR2 SQIVND (reference sequence). This sample stems from a study of blood T cell repertoires in COVID-19. Only in-frame clones appear in the TCRdb table, and some are missing; sequencing was by immunoSEQ multiplex PCR. This repertoire shows roughly 190,000 clones, 80% to 85% found once; its top ten account for around 6.5%. The chain joins TRBV19 to TRBJ2-5, with D unclear. The sequencing input was peripheral blood. The TCR originated in a woman aged 40 to 49 with acute or convalescent COVID-19. As DNA, the CDR3 is TGTGCCAGTAATACTAATCTCCGGGAGACCCAGTACTTC. Translated: CASNTNLRETQYF.